The rows below give T cell receptor beta chains drawn from one sample of a study of cytomegalovirus exposure and HLA in healthy donors. Profiling relied on immunoSEQ multiplex PCR, and the TCRdb table lists in-frame clones only, not all of them. This sample has about 130,000 clones, with about 85% found just once. Sequencing input: PBMCs. These receptors came from a man aged 18 to 30 in good health and CMV-seropositive. Each CDR3 is given with its conserved first and last residue. A D gene is named only where the DNA matches it firmly. The listing skips clone size in some rows; elsewhere it reads once, few, many or a size class.

d_call	v_call	j_call	clone_size	cdr3_nt	cdr3_aa
TRBD2	TRBV29-1	TRBJ2-1	few	TGCAGCGTACCCTTAGCGGGAGGTTCCTACAATGAGCAGTTCTTC	CSVPLAGGSYNEQFF
TRBD1	TRBV10-1	TRBJ1-4	.	TGCGCCAGCAGTGTAACAGGGGAAGAAAAACTGTTTTTT	CASSVTGEEKLFF
.	TRBV11-3	TRBJ1-3	.	TGTGCCAGCAGCCTCGGACCGGGGGCTGGAAACACCATATATTTT	CASSLGPGAGNTIYF
.	TRBV7-2	TRBJ2-5	.	TGTGCCAGCAGCAGGGACACCATCCAAGAGACCCAGTACTTC	CASSRDTIQETQYF
TRBD1	TRBV15	TRBJ1-4	.	TGTGCCACCAGCGGGCGGACAGGAGCAACTAATGAAAAACTGTTTTTT	CATSGRTGATNEKLFF
.	TRBV2	TRBJ2-5	once	TGTGCCAGCAGTGAAGCGGGTAGGGGGTCAGAGACCCAGTACTTC	CASSEAGRGSETQYF
TRBD1	TRBV19	TRBJ1-4	.	TGTGCCAGTAGTCCACGAACAGGGGGGACTAATGAAAAACTGTTTTTT	CASSPRTGGTNEKLFF
.	TRBV12-5	TRBJ1-6	.	TGTGCTAGTGGTGGCGGCGGGTTGATAGAAGGAAATTCACCCCTCCACTTT	CASGGGGLIEGNSPLHF
.	TRBV5-1	TRBJ1-1	.	TGCGCCAGCAGCTTGGACATTACAGTGAACACTGAAGCTTTCTTT	CASSLDITVNTEAFF
.	TRBV11-2	TRBJ1-2	.	TGTGCCAGCTCCGGGGACTATGGCTACACCTTC	CASSGDYGYTF
TRBD2	TRBV10-1	TRBJ2-5	.	TGCGCCAGCAGTGAACTAGCGGGAGATAGGGAGACCCAGTACTTC	CASSELAGDRETQYF
.	TRBV4-2	TRBJ1-5	.	TGTGCCAGCAGCCAAGATCCCGGTCCGGGTTCTCAAAATCAGCCCCAGCATTTT	CASSQDPGPGSQNQPQHF
.	TRBV11-2	TRBJ2-7	.	TGTGCCAGCAGCTTAGTGTCAGAAGATAATACCTACGAGCAGTACTTC	CASSLVSEDNTYEQYF
.	TRBV9	TRBJ1-3	.	TGTGCCAGCAGCGTAAATGACGGGGTGGGATCAACACAAAACACCATATATTTT	CASSVNDGVGSTQNTIYF
TRBD2	TRBV2	TRBJ2-2	.	TGTGCCAGCAAGAATCTAGCGGGAGTTCCCGGGGAGCTGTTTTTT	CASKNLAGVPGELFF
TRBD1	TRBV5-1	TRBJ1-3	once	TGCGCCAGCAGCCGAGGGGACAGCCTATCCTCTGGAAACACCATATATTTT	CASSRGDSLSSGNTIYF
TRBD1	TRBV5-1	TRBJ2-1	.	TGCGCCAGCAGCTTCGGACAGGGGGCGGGCAATGAGCAGTTCTTC	CASSFGQGAGNEQFF
.	TRBV5-6	TRBJ1-2	once	TGTGCCAGCCTACTGGGGGCAGCCCTCGTCCTAGACGGCTACACCTTC	CASLLGAALVLDGYTF
TRBD1	TRBV6-6	TRBJ1-5	.	TGTGCCAGCAGTGACCAGGGGGCCCCTACTCAGCCCCAGCATTTT	CASSDQGAPTQPQHF
.	TRBV19	TRBJ1-2	.	TGTGCCAGTACCAGAACATCCCTCTATGGCTACACCTTC	CASTRTSLYGYTF
TRBD1	TRBV6-5	TRBJ1-1	once	TGTGCCAGCAGTTTTCAGGGGGCGAACACTGAAGCTTTCTTT	CASSFQGANTEAFF
TRBD1	TRBV6-4	TRBJ1-2	.	TGTGCCAGCAGGCCCCGGGACAGGGGAAACTATGGCTACACCTTC	CASRPRDRGNYGYTF
TRBD2	TRBV5-1	TRBJ2-2	.	TGCGCCAGCAGCTTGCTAGCGGGGGGTACCGGGGAGCTGTTTTTT	CASSLLAGGTGELFF
.	TRBV6-1	TRBJ2-5	once	TGTGCCAGCAGTCAAGCGGTAGGGGGCCAAGAGACCCAGTACTTC	CASSQAVGGQETQYF
TRBD1	TRBV4-2	TRBJ1-1	once	TGTGCCAGCAGCCAAGTGCGTTCTTCCAGGGGGTCGGTGAACACTGAAGCTTTCTTT	CASSQVRSSRGSVNTEAFF
.	TRBV5-1	TRBJ2-1	.	TGCGCCAGCAGCCTCCAGGGTTTGGATGAGCAGTTCTTC	CASSLQGLDEQFF
.	TRBV7-9	TRBJ2-7	.	TGTGCCAGCAGCTTCACAGACGGCGAGCAGTACTTC	CASSFTDGEQYF
.	TRBV18	TRBJ2-5	few	TGTGCCAGCTCACCGGAGAAAGGGGGTCAAGAGACCCAGTACTTC	CASSPEKGGQETQYF
.	TRBV9	TRBJ1-1	.	TGTGCCAGCAGCGTATGGCCTGAAGCTTTCTTT	CASSVWPEAFF
TRBD2	TRBV19	TRBJ2-7	.	TGTGCCAGTAGTATAACCGCGGGACTAGTTCTCGACGAGCAGTACTTC	CASSITAGLVLDEQYF
.	TRBV5-4	TRBJ2-3	.	TGTGCCAGCAGCTTGGATCAGGCAGCAGGTACGCAGTATTTT	CASSLDQAAGTQYF
TRBD2	TRBV10-3	TRBJ2-1	.	TGTGCCACCCGCATAGCGGGAGGGCTTGATGAGCAGTTCTTC	CATRIAGGLDEQFF
.	TRBV7-6	TRBJ2-6	.	TGTGCCAGCAGCCACGGTACTTCAGGGGCCAACGTCCTGACTTTC	CASSHGTSGANVLTF